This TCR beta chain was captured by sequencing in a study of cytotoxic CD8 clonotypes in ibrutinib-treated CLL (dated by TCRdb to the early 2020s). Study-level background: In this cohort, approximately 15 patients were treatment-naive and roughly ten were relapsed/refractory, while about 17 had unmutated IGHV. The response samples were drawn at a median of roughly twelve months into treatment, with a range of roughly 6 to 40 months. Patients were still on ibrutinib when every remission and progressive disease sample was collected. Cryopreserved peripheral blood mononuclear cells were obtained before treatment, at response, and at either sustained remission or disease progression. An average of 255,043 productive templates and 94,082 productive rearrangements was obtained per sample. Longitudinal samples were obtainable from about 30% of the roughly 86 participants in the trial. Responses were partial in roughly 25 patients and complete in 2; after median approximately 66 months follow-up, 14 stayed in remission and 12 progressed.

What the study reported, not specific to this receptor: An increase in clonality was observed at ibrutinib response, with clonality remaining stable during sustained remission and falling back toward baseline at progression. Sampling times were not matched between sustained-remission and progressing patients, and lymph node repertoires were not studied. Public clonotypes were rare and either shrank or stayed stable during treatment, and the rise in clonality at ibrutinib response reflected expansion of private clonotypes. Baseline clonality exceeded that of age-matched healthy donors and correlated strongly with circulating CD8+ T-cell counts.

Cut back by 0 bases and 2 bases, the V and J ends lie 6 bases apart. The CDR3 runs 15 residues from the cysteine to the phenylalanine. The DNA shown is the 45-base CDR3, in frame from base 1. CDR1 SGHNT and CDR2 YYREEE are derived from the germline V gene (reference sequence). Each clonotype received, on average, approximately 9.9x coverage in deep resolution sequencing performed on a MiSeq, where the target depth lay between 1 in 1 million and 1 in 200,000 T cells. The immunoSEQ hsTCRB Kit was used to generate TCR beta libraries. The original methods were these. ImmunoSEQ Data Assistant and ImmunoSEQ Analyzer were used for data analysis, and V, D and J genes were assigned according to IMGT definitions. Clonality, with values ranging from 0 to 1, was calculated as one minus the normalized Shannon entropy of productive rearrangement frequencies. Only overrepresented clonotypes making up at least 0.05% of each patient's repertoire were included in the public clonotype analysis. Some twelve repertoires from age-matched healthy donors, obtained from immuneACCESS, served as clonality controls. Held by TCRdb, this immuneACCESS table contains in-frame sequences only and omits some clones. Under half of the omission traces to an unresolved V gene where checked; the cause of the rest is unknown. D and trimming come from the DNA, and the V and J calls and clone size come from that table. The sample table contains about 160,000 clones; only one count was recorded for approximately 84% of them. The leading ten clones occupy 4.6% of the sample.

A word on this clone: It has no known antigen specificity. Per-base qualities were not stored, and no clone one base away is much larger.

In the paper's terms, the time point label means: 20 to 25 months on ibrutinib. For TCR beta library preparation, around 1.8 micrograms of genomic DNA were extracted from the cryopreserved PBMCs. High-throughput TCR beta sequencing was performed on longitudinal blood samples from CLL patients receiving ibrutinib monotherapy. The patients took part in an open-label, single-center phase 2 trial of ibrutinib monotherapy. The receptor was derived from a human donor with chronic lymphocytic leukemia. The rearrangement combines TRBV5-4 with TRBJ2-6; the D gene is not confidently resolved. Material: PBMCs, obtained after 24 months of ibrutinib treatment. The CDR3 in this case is CASSLDLAGANVLTF. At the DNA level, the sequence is TGTGCCAGCAGCTTGGATCTCGCTGGGGCCAACGTCCTGACTTTC.